These 17 T cell receptor beta chains came from one sample sequenced in a study of neoadjuvant nivolumab and ipilimumab in lung cancer. Data came from immunoSEQ multiplex PCR; TCRdb stores just in-frame clones and leaves some out. Of around 8,100 clones listed, roughly 83% are singletons. The sequenced sample was adjacent normal lung tissue, obtained after neoadjuvant nivolumab, alone or with ipilimumab, at or shortly before surgery. The receptor source for this set is an adult with non-small cell lung cancer.

The chain combines TRBV6-5 with TRBJ2-1, with 9 bases lining up with TRBD1. The germline CDR1 and CDR2 sequences are MNHEY and SVGAGI. This CDR3 region has 15 residues. V dropped 6 bases and J dropped 5; count of bases not matched to a gene: 8. In DNA form, the CDR3 reads TGTGCCAGCAGCTCCGGGTGGACAGGGGACAATGAGCAGTTCTTC. Encoded protein: CASSSGWTGDNEQFF.

The gene calls are TRBV5-4 and TRBJ2-5, with 8 bases aligning to TRBD2. Germline lookup yields CDR1 SGHNT and CDR2 YYREEE (reference sequence). CDR3 length: 14 amino acids. V gave up 0 bases and J gave up 3 bases; unmatched junction bases: 1. The CDR3, as DNA: TGTGCCAGCAGCTTGGACGGGGGGGAAGAGACCCAGTACTTC. Its protein is CASSLDGGEETQYF. Using reference TRBV5-4 and TRBJ2-5 for the parts outside the CDR3, the full variable domain is ETGVTQSPTHLIKTRGQQVTLRCSSQSGHNTVSWYQQALGQGPQFIFQYYREEENGRGNFPPRFSGLQFPNYSSELNVNALELDDSALYLCASSLDGGEETQYFGPGTRLLVL.

The CDR3 sequence: CASSLERNTIYF. DNA for the CDR3: TGTGCCAGCAGCTTGGAAAGAAACACCATATATTTT. The J gene is TRBJ1-3, the V gene TRBV7-2, with no clear D. The V gene lost 3 bases and the J gene lost 5 bases, with 5 bases spanning the gap. The germline gives CDR1 SGHTA, CDR2 FQGNSA. The CDR3 loop spans 12 amino acids.

This chain connects TRBV11-3 to TRBJ1-1; tentatively, D is TRBD1 (6 bases). Trimming cost V 5 bases and J 4 bases, with 11 bases left between them. Germline V CDR1 and CDR2: SGHNT, YENEEA. The CDR3 spans 13 residues. The CDR3 bases are TGTGCCAGCAGCCAACAGGGAGCCACTGAAGCTTTCTTT. This sequence encodes CASSQQGATEAFF.

The CDR3 bases are TGTGCCAGCACCCCCCCCTGGGGGGAGGATGAGCAGTTCTTC. It is translated as CASTPPWGEDEQFF. The chain uses TRBV11-2 and TRBJ2-1; possibly TRBD2 for D (6 bases). Germline CDR1 reads SGHAT; CDR2 reads FQNNGV. This CDR3 has 14 residues. With 7 bases removed from V and 8 bases from J, the gap between germline ends came to 18 bases.

The gene calls are TRBV6-7 and TRBJ2-7; D is perhaps TRBD1 (5 bases). TRBV6-7 has ORF status, its function being uncertain. The V end lost 2 bases, the J end lost 1 base, and 6 bases lay between the germline ends. CDR3 length: 13 residues. Here the CDR3 DNA reads TGTGCCAGCAGTTACGACAGTTCCTACGAGCAGTACTTC. Protein: CASSYDSSYEQYF.

The gene calls are TRBV6-5 and TRBJ1-4; perhaps TRBD1 as D (5 bases). The CDR3 is 14 amino acids. In germline, CDR1 is MNHEY, CDR2 SVGAGI. V was cut by 2 bases and J by 8 bases, with 12 bases left in between. Here the CDR3 reads CASSYGGDSEKLFF. For the CDR3, the DNA is TGTGCCAGCAGTTACGGAGGGGATAGCGAAAAACTGTTTTTT.

This clone showed up just once. The chain couples TRBV2 to TRBJ1-2; a weak D match, TRBD1 (5 bases). CDR3 length: 12 residues. The V end lost 5 bases, the J end lost 7 bases, and 11 bases lay between the germline ends. The germline CDR1 and CDR2 sequences are SNHLY and FYNNEI. As DNA, the CDR3 is TGTGCCAGCAGTCAGGGTGAGGGTGGCTACACCTTC. Translated: CASSQGEGGYTF.

V gene TRBV5-4 combines with J gene TRBJ2-1; D gene unclear. The CDR3 loop spans 14 amino acids. Germline V gene sequence: CDR1 SGHNT, CDR2 YYREEE (reference sequence). V was pared by 0 bases and J by 5 bases, with 9 bases between. In nucleotides, the CDR3 is TGTGCCAGCAGCTTGGATCCCGACAACAATGAGCAGTTCTTC. It specifies CASSLDPDNNEQFF.

The chain recombines TRBV7-8 with TRBJ1-1, with TRBD1 matching 8 bases. Trimming cost V 1 base and J 5 bases; bases outside gene matches: 3. The CDR3 contains 14 residues. Per the germline V gene, CDR1 is SGHVS and CDR2 is FQNEAQ. The DNA for the CDR3 is TGTGCCAGCAGCTTAGGGCAGGGGGCAACTGAAGCTTTCTTT. This encodes CASSLGQGATEAFF.

The rearrangement links TRBV11-2 to TRBJ1-2; 8 bases fit TRBD1. The CDR3 totals 15 residues. Germline V gives CDR1 SGHAT, CDR2 FQNNGV. With 2 bases clipped from V and 7 bases from J, the junction kept 9 bases outside the gene matches. CDR3 protein: CASSLLPGGEGGYTF. The CDR3 coding sequence is TGTGCCAGCAGCTTACTCCCAGGGGGCGAAGGTGGCTACACCTTC.

This clone has more than one count but fewer than ten. The V and J genes are TRBV5-1 and TRBJ2-3, with 15 nucleotides matching TRBD2. The junction had 5 bases not matched to a gene; V was cut back by 4 bases and J by 5 bases. Germline V gene data show CDR1 as SGHRS and CDR2 as YFSETQ. The CDR3 covers 16 residues. The CDR3 spells CASSPGLAGGGDTQYF. CDR3 coding DNA: TGCGCCAGCAGCCCGGGACTAGCGGGGGGAGGAGATACGCAGTATTTT.

The CDR3 loop is CASSQDIGGHQPQHF. The DNA of the CDR3 is TGCGCCAGCAGCCAAGACATAGGGGGTCATCAGCCCCAGCATTTT. The rearrangement uses TRBV4-3 and TRBJ1-5, with a tentative D call TRBD1 (6 bases). Between the trimmed V and J ends, which lost 0 bases and 5 bases, there was a span of 11 bases. The CDR3 runs 15 residues. Germline loops: CDR1 LGHNA, CDR2 YSLEER.

This clone was counted only a few times. The chain has TRBV29-1 and TRBJ2-2, with D perhaps being TRBD1 or TRBD2 (5 bases each). The V gene lost 7 bases and the J gene lost 2 bases, with 11 bases spanning the gap. The CDR3 extends over 13 amino acids. Germline CDR1 and CDR2: SQVTM and ANQGSEA. The CDR3 is CSARDLNTGELFF. The CDR3 DNA sequence: TGCAGCGCTCGGGACCTAAACACCGGGGAGCTGTTTTTT.

This clone has just one count. This rearrangement joins TRBV7-8 to TRBJ1-2; perhaps TRBD1 as D (5 bases). Trimming left V 1 base short and J 0 bases short, with 15 bases between. Germline V gives CDR1 SGHVS, CDR2 FQNEAQ. This CDR3 contains 17 residues. The CDR3 region is CASSLVIRQGSNYGYTF. The CDR3 DNA sequence: TGTGCCAGCAGCTTAGTTATTAGGCAGGGATCTAACTATGGCTACACCTTC.

The chain joins TRBV14 to TRBJ1-1; D perhaps matches TRBD1 (5 bases). The V end lost 0 bases, the J end lost 10 bases, and 12 bases lay between the germline ends. The CDR3 consists of 13 residues. Looked up from germline, CDR1 is SGHDN and CDR2 is FVKESK. The CDR3 loop reads CASSQDYQGGAFF. In nucleotides, the CDR3 is TGTGCCAGCAGCCAAGATTACCAGGGTGGAGCTTTCTTT. Complete variable domain (other parts from reference TRBV14 and TRBJ1-1): EAGVTQFPSHSVIEKGQTVTLRCDPISGHDNLYWYRRVMGKEIKFLLHFVKESKQDESGMPNNRFLAERTGGTYSTLKVQPAELEDSGVYFCASSQDYQGGAFFGQGTRLTVV.

V and J are TRBV15 and TRBJ1-5; D is unresolved. The ends were cut back, 1 base at V and 2 bases at J, with 6 bases in the middle. This CDR3 has 14 residues. CDR1 is LNHNV, CDR2 YYDKDF, per germline (reference sequence). This CDR3 reads CATSRAAGNQPQHF. In DNA, the CDR3 is TGTGCCACCAGCAGAGCGGCAGGCAATCAGCCCCAGCATTTT.